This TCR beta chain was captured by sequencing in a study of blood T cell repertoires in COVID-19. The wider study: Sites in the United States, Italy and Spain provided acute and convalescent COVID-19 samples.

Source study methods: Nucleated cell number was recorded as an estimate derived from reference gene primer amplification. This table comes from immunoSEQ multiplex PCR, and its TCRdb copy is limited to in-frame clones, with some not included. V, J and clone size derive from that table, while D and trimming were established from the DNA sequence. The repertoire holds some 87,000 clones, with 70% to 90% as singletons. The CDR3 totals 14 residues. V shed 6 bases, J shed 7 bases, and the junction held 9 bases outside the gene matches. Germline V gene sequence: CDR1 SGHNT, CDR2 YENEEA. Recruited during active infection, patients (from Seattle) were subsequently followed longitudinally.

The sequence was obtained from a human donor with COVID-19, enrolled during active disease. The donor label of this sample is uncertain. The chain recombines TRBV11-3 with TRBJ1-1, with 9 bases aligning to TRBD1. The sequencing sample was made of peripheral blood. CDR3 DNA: TGTGCCAGCAGGGGTTTACAGGGGGCAGGTGAAGCTTTCTTT. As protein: CASRGLQGAGEAFF.